The entry that follows covers one T cell receptor beta chain sequence. After removal of 5 bases from V and 1 base from J, the junction contained 6 bases not matched to a gene. Germline CDR1 and CDR2: SGHTA and FQGNSA. The length of the CDR3 is 16 residues. These data come from a study of blood T cell repertoires in COVID-19. Study as a whole: Acute and convalescent COVID-19 specimens originated in the United States, Italy and Spain. The analysed material was cDNA or gDNA that came from T cells, B-cell-depleted T cells, or PBMCs.

Per the original methods: Reference gene primer amplification yielded estimated nucleated cell counts. The method was immunoSEQ multiplex PCR; TCRdb's version includes in-frame clones alone and lacks a portion of them. Clonal size and the V and J genes are those of that table, whereas D and trimming came from the DNA. The sample yields about 270,000 clones, 81% seen once. The sample comprised peripheral blood. V and J are TRBV7-2 and TRBJ2-3; 10 bases fit TRBD2. This TCR was sampled from a woman aged 60-75 years with active or convalescent COVID-19. CDR3 in amino acids: CASSVLAGVGTDTQYF. CDR3 coding DNA: TGTGCCAGCAGCGTGCTAGCGGGGGTCGGCACAGATACGCAGTATTTT.